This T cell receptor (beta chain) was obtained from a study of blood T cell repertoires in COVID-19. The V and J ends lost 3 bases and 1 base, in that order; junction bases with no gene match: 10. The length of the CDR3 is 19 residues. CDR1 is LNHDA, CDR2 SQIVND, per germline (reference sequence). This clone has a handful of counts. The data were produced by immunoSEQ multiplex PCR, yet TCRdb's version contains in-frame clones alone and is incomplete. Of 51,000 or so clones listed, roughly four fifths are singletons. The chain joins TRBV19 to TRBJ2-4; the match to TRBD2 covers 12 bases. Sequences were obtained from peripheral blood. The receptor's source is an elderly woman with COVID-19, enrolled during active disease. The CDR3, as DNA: TGTGCCAGTAGTATCAAGACTAGCGGGGGATTGATGGCCAAAAACATTCAGTACTTC. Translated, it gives CASSIKTSGGLMAKNIQYF.